This T cell receptor beta chain was sequenced for a study of T cell responses to AZD1222 COVID-19 vaccine. Some clones are missing from TCRdb's copy, which holds only in-frame ones; the method was immunoSEQ multiplex PCR. The table records under 150,000 clones, about 91% of them present only once. The input for sequencing was peripheral blood, taken 28 days after the second AZD1222 dose. This TCR was sampled from an adult who received the AZD1222 COVID-19 vaccine.

In DNA, the CDR3 is TGTGCCAGCAGCCCCCGGACTGGGGGCTACACCTTC. The encoded protein is CASSPRTGGYTF. The gene calls are TRBV11-2 and TRBJ1-2; D not resolved. The V end lost 5 bases, the J end lost 8 bases, and 12 bases lay between the germline ends. Germline V CDR1 and CDR2: SGHAT, FQNNGV. The CDR3 sequence is 12 residues long.